The T cell receptor (beta chain) under discussion was sequenced for a study of T cells in Graves' hyperthyroidism and ophthalmopathy. The hyperthyroidism patients had all been newly diagnosed, and their disease duration was under 2 months. Their ages ranged from 18 to 65 years. Study outcomes and limitations: Ophthalmopathy was identified by the model a median around 6.9 months ahead of onset. Expanded thyroid clonotypes (above 0.001) were mostly also found in blood. Ophthalmopathy was distinguished from stable hyperthyroidism by 13 V-J signatures.

Trimming at V came to 4 bases and at J to 0 bases, leaving 3 bases not matched to a gene. CDR1 SQVTM and CDR2 ANQGSEA come from the germline V gene. The CDR3 is 14 amino acids. As regards this clonotype: Its antigen is unknown.

TCR beta CDR3 regions were amplified from RNA transcripts. HTBI primers were the set used in a first-round RT-PCR of the TCR CDR3. TCRdb re-called the multiplex PCR reads through MiXCR, storing one row per CDR3 protein. The table shows some 510,000 distinct CDR3 sequences, with about half occurring only once. The source of this sequence is a woman aged 18-29 years with Graves' hyperthyroidism. The specimen was peripheral blood or thyroid tissue (not recorded which). The rearrangement uses TRBV29-1 and TRBJ1-1, with 9 bases fitting TRBD1. The CDR3 sequence: CSVADRGMNTEAFF. The CDR3 DNA follows: TGCAGCGTTGCGGACAGGGGAATGAACACTGAAGCTTTCTTT.